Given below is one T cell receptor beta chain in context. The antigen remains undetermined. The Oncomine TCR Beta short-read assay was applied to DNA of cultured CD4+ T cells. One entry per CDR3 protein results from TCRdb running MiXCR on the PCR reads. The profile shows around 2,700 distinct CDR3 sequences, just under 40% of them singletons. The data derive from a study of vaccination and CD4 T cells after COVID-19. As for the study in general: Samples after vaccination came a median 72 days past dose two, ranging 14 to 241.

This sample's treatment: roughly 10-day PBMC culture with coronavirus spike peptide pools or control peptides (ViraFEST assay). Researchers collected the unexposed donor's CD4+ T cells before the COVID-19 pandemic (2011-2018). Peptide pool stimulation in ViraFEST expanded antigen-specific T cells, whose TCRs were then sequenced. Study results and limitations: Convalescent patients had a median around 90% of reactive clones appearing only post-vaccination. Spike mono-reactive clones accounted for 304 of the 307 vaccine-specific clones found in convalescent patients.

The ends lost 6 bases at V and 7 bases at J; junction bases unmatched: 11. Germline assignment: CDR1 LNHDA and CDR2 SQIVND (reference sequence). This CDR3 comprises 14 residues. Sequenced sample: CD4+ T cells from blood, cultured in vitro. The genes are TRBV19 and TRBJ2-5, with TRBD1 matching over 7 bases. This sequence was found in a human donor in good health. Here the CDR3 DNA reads TGTGCCAGTAGCATCACAGGGGTTGGGGGGACCCAGTACTTC. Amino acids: CASSITGVGGTQYF.